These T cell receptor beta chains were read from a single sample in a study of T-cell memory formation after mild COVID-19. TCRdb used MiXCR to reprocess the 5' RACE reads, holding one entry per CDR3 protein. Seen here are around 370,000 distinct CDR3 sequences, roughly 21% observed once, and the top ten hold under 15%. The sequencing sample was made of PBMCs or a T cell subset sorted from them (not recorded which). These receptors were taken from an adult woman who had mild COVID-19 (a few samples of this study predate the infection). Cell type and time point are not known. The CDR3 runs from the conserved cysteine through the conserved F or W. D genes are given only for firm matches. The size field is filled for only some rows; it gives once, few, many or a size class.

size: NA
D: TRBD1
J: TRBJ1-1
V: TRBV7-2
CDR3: CASSLVYRGGTVNTEAFF
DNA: TGTGCCAGCAGCTTAGTATACAGGGGGGGAACCGTGAACACTGAAGCTTTCTTT

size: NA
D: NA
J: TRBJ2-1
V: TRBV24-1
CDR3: CATSVGILNEQFF
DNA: TGTGCCACCAGTGTCGGCATACTCAATGAGCAGTTCTTC

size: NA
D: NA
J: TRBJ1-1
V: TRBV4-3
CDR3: CASSQGGRVGEAFF
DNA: TGCGCCAGCAGCCAAGGGGGCAGGGTTGGTGAAGCTTTCTTT

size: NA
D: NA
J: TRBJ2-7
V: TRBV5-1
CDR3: CASSLDRPREQYF
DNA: TGCGCCAGCAGCTTGGACAGGCCGCGGGAGCAGTACTTC

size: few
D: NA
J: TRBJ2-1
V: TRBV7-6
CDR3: CASSLELNYNEQFF
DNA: TGTGCCAGCAGCTTAGAGCTTAACTACAATGAGCAGTTCTTC

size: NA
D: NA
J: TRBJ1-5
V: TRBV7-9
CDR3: CASSYSTGGAPGPQHF
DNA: TGTGCCAGCAGTTACTCGACAGGAGGGGCACCAGGGCCCCAGCATTTT

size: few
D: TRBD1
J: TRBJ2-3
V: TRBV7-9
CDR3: CASSLVTGLDTQYF
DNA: TGTGCCAGCAGCTTAGTGACAGGGTTGGATACGCAGTATTTT

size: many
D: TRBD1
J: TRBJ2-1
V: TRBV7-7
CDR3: CASSLGGRSSYNEQFF
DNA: TGTGCTAGCAGCTTAGGGGGCAGGAGCTCCTACAATGAGCAGTTCTTC

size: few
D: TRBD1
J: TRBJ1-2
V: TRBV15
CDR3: CATSREAGGGDGYTF
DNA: TGTGCCACCAGCAGAGAGGCAGGGGGCGGCGATGGCTACACCTTC

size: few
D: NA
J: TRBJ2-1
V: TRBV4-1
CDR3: CASSPGGRSYNEQFF
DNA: TGCGCCAGCAGCCCTGGGGGTCGCTCCTACAATGAGCAGTTCTTC

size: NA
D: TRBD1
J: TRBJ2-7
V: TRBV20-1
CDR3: CSAREGTADLSEQYF
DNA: TGCAGTGCTAGAGAAGGGACAGCAGACCTTTCCGAGCAGTACTTC

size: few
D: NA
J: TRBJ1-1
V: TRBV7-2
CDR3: CASSSPENTEAFF
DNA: TGTGCCAGCAGCTCTCCCGAGAACACTGAAGCTTTCTTT

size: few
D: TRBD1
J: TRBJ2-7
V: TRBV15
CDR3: CATAPNRGRHEQYF
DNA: TGTGCCACCGCCCCGAACAGGGGGCGTCACGAGCAGTACTTC

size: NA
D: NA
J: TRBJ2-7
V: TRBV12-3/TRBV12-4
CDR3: CASSIQPQNGEQYF
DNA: TGTGCCAGCAGTATCCAGCCACAAAATGGGGAGCAGTACTTC

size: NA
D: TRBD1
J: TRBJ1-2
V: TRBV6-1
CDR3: CASSTGQGSYGYTF
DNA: TGTGCCAGCAGTACGGGACAGGGTAGCTATGGCTACACCTTC

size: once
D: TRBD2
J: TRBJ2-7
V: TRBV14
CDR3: CASSPAGVLKEQYF
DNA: TGTGCCAGCAGCCCAGCGGGAGTCTTAAAGGAGCAGTACTTC

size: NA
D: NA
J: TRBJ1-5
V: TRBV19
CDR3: CASSKGHAEGPSIF
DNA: NA

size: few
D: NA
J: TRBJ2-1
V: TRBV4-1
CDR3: CASSQEGGYNEQFF
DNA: TGCGCCAGCAGCCAAGAGGGAGGATACAATGAGCAGTTCTTC

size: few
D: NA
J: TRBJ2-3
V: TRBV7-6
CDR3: CASSLVGWQASTDTQYF
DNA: TGTGCCAGCAGCTTAGTGGGCTGGCAGGCGAGCACAGATACGCAGTATTTT

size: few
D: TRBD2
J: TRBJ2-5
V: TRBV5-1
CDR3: CASSLGLAGDYQETQYF
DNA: TGCGCCAGCAGCTTGGGACTAGCGGGGGACTATCAAGAGACCCAGTACTTC

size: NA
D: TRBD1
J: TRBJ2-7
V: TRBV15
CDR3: CATSRDLGQGPYEQYF
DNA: TGTGCCACCAGCAGAGATTTGGGACAGGGGCCCTACGAGCAGTACTTC

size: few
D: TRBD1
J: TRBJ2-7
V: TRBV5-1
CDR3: CASSLSRGFEQYF
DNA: TGCGCCAGCAGCTTGTCCAGGGGGTTCGAGCAGTACTTC

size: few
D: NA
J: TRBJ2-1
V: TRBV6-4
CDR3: CASSESDIPSDEQFF
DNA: TGTGCCAGCAGTGAATCGGACATTCCCTCTGATGAGCAGTTCTTC

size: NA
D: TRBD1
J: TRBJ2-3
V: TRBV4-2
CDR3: CASSTSPGQLTDTQYF
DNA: TGTGCCAGCAGCACTTCGCCGGGACAGCTCACAGATACGCAGTATTTT

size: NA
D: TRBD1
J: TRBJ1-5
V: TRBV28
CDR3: CASSLQGGGNQPQHF
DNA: TGTGCCAGCAGTTTACAGGGGGGAGGCAATCAGCCCCAGCATTTT

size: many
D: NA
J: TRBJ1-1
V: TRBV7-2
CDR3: CASSLEPSRRHIGFF
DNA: TGTGCCAGCAGCTTAGAACCGAGCAGGCGGCATATCGGTTTCTTT

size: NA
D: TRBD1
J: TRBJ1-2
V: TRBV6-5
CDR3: CASTPGQIYGYTF
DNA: TGTGCCAGCACCCCGGGACAGATCTATGGCTACACCTTC

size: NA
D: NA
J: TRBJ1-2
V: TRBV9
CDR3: CASSAGQQWGYGYTF
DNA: TGTGCCAGCAGCGCGGGACAACAGTGGGGCTATGGCTACACCTTC

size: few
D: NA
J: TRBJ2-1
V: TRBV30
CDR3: CAWSVANEQFF
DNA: TGTGCCTGGAGTGTGGCAAATGAGCAGTTCTTC

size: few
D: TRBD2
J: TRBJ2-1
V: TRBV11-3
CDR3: CASSLGSVTRGGLSNEQFF
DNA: TGTGCCAGCAGCTTAGGATCCGTGACCCGGGGGGGCCTTAGTAATGAGCAGTTCTTC

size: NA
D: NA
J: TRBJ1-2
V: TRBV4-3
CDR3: CASSHKRDGYGYTF
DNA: TGCGCCAGCAGCCACAAACGGGACGGCTATGGCTACACCTTC

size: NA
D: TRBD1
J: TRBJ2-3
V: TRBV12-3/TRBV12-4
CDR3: CASSHGQAPTDTQYF
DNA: TGTGCCAGCAGCCACGGACAGGCCCCCACAGATACGCAGTATTTT

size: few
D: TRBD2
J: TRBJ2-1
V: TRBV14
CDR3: CASSHFRLAGLYNEQFF
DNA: TGTGCCAGCAGCCACTTCCGACTAGCGGGGCTTTACAATGAGCAGTTCTTC

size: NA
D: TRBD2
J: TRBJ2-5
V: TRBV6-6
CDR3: CASSPGTSAGRGETQYF
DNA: TGTGCCAGCAGCCCCGGGACTAGCGCGGGGCGTGGGGAGACCCAGTACTTC

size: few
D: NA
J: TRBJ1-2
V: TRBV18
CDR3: CASSQDGGLSYTF
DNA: TGTGCCAGCTCTCAGGACGGTGGACTCAGCTACACCTTC

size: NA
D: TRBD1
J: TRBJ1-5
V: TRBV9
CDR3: CASSPTAVAGGDQPQHF
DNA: TGTGCCAGCAGCCCTACAGCCGTGGCAGGGGGCGATCAGCCCCAGCATTTT

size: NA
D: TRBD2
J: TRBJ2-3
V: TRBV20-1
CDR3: CSASSTSGDTDTQYF
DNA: TGCAGTGCTAGCTCGACTAGCGGAGACACAGATACGCAGTATTTT

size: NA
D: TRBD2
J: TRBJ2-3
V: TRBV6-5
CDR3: CASRPPGLAGRNTQYF
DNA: TGTGCCAGCAGGCCCCCGGGACTAGCGGGAAGAAATACGCAGTATTTT

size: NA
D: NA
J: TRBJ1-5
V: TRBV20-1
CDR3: CSARVTDQPQHF
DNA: TGCAGTGCTAGAGTCACTGATCAGCCCCAGCATTTT

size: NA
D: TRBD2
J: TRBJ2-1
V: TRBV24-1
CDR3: CATSDSRTSGGPRYNEQFF
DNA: TGTGCCACCAGTGATTCCAGGACTAGCGGGGGGCCGAGGTACAATGAGCAGTTCTTC

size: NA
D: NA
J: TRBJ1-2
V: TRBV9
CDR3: CASSVGVGLKNYGYTF
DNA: TGTGCCAGCAGCGTAGGGGTCGGCCTGAAGAACTATGGCTACACCTTC

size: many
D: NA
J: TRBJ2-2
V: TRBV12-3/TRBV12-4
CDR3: CASSRRGTGELFF
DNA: TGTGCCAGCAGTCGCAGGGGAACCGGGGAGCTGTTTTTT

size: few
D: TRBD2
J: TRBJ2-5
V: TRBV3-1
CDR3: CASSQGFSGRARETQYF
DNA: TGTGCCAGCAGCCAAGGGTTTAGCGGGAGGGCCAGAGAGACCCAGTACTTC

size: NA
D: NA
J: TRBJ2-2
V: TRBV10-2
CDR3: CASRGIAGMNGELFF
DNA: TGCGCCAGCAGGGGGATCGCGGGAATGAACGGGGAGCTGTTTTTT

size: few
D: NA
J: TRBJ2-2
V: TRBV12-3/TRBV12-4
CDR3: CASRDTGELFF
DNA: TGTGCCAGCAGAGACACCGGGGAGCTGTTTTTT